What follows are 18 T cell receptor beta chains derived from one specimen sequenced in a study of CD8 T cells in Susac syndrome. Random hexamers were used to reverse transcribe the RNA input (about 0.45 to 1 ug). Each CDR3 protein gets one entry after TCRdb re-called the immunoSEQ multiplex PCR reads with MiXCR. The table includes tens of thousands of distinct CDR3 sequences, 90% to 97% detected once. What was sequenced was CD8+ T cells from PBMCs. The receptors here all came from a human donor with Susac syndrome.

CDR3 residues: CSAQGQGSTDTQYF. The DNA for the CDR3 is TGCAGTGCCCAAGGACAGGGCAGCACAGATACGCAGTATTTT. The chain carries TRBV20-1 and TRBJ2-3; 8 bases match TRBD1. Germline V gives CDR1 DFQATT, CDR2 SNEGSKA (reference sequence). J gave up 0 bases and V 6 bases, and 5 bases lay outside the gene matches. The CDR3 length is 14 residues.

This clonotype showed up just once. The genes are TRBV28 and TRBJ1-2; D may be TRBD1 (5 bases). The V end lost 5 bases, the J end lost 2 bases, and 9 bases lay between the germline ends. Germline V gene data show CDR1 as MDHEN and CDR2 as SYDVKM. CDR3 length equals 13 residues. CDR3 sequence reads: CASSPRANYGYTF. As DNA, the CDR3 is TGTGCCAGCAGTCCCAGGGCGAACTATGGCTACACCTTC.

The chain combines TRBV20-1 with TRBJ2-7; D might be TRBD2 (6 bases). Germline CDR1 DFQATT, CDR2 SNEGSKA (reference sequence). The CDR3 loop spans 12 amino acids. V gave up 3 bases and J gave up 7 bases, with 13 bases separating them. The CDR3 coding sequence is TGCAGTGCTAGTTTTAGCGGAGGGGAGCAGTACTTC. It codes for CSASFSGGEQYF.

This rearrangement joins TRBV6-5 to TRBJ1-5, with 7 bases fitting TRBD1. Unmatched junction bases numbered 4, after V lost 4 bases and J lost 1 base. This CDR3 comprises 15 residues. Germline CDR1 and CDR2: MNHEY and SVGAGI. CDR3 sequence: CASSSRGKSNQPQHF. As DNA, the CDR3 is TGTGCCAGCAGTTCCAGGGGGAAAAGCAATCAGCCCCAGCATTTT.

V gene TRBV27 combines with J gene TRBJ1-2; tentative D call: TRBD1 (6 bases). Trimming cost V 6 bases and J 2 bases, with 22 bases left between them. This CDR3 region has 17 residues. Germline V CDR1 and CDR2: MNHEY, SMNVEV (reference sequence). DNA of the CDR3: TGTGCCAGCAGACATACCTTTACAGGGATGGGGAACTATGGCTACACCTTC. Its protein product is CASRHTFTGMGNYGYTF.

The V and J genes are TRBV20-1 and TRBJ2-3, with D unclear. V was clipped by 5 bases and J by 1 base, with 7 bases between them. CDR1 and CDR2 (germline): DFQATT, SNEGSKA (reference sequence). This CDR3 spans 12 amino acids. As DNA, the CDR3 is TGCAGTGCTTCCCCTCGCACAGATACGCAGTATTTT. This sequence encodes CSASPRTDTQYF.

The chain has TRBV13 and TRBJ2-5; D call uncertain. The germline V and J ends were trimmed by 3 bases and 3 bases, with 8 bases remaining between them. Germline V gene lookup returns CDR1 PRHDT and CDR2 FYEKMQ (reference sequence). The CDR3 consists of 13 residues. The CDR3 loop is CASSFGQKETQYF. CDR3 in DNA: TGTGCCAGCAGCTTCGGGCAGAAAGAGACCCAGTACTTC. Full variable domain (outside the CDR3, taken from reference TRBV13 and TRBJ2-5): AAGVIQSPRHLIKEKRETATLKCYPIPRHDTVYWYQQGPGQDPQFLISFYEKMQSDKGSIPDRFSAQQFSDYHSELNMSSLELGDSALYFCASSFGQKETQYFGPGTRLLVL.

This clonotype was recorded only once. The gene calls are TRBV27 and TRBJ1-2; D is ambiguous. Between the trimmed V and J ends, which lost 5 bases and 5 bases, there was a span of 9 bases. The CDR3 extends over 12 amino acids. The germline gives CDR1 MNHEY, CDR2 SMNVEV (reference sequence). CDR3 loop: CASSAWGYGYTF. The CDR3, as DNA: TGTGCCAGCAGTGCATGGGGTTATGGCTACACCTTC.

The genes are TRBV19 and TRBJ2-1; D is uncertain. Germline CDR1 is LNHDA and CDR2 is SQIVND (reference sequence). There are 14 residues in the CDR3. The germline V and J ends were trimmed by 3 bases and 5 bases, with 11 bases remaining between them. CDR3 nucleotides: TGTGCCAGTAGTATTTACAGTGTGGACAATGAGCAGTTCTTC. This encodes CASSIYSVDNEQFF.

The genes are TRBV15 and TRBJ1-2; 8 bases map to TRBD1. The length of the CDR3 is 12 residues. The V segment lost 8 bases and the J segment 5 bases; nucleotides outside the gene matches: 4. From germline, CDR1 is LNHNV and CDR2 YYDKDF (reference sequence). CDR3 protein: CATRTGRYGYTF. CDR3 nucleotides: TGTGCCACCCGGACAGGGAGGTATGGCTACACCTTC.

CDR3 sequence: CASRNVNSPLHF. In DNA, the CDR3 is TGTGCCAGCAGGAACGTTAATTCACCCCTCCACTTT. The chain uses TRBV3-1 and TRBJ1-6; no clear D gene. Trimming took off 6 bases at V and 6 bases at J, with 6 bases between the two ends. Germline V lookup: CDR1 LGHDT, CDR2 YNNKEL (reference sequence). The CDR3 has 12 amino acids.

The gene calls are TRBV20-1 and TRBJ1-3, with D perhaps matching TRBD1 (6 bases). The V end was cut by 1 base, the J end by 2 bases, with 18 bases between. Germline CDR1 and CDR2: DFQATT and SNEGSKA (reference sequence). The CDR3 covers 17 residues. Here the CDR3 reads CSARGTEPQGPGNTIYF. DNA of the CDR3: TGCAGTGCTAGAGGGACAGAGCCGCAAGGTCCTGGAAACACCATATATTTT.

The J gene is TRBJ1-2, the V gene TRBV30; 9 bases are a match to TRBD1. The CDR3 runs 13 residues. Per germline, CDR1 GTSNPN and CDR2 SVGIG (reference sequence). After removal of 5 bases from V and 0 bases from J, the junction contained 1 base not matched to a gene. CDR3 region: CAWGTGTNYGYTF. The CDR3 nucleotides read TGTGCCTGGGGGACAGGGACTAACTATGGCTACACCTTC.

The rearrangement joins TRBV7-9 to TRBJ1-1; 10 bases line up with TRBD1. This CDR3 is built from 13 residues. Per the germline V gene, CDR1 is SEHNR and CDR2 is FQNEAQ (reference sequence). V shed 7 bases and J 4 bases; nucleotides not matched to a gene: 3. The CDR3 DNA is TGTGCCAGCATCGGACAGGGGGGCACTGAAGCTTTCTTT. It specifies CASIGQGGTEAFF.

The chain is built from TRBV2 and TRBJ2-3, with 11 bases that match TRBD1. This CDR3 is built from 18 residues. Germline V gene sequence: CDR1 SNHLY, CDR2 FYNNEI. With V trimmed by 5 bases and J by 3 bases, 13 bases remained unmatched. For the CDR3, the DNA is TGTGCCAGCAGTACTACGGACAGGGGGCGCAATCCAACAGATACGCAGTATTTT. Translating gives CASSTTDRGRNPTDTQYF. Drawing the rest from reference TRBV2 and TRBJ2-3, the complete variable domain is EPEVTQTPSHQVTQMGQEVILRCVPISNHLYFYWYRQILGQKVEFLVSFYNNEISEKSEIFDDQFSVERPDGSNFTLKIRSTKLEDSAMYFCASSTTDRGRNPTDTQYFGPGTRLTVL.

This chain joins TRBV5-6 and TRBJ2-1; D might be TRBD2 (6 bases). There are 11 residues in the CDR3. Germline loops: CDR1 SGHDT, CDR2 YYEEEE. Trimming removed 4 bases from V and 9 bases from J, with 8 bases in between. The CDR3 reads CASSVEGEQFF. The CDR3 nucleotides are TGTGCCAGCAGCGTGGAGGGTGAGCAGTTCTTC.

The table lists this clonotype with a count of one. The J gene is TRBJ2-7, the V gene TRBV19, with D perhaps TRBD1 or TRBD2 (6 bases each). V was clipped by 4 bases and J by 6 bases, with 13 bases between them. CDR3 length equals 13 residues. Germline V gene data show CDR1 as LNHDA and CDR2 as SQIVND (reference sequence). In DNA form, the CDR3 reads TGTGCCAGTAGTACTCGTGGGGGGCTCGAGCAGTACTTC. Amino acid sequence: CASSTRGGLEQYF.

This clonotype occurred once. CDR3 loop: CAWNLGGGGGTEAFF. The CDR3 DNA sequence: TGTGCCTGGAACCTTGGAGGGGGCGGGGGCACTGAAGCTTTCTTT. This chain connects TRBV30 to TRBJ1-1; 7 nucleotides agree with TRBD1. The germline V gene has CDR1 GTSNPN and CDR2 SVGIG (reference sequence). The ends lost 4 bases at V and 4 bases at J; junction bases unmatched: 12. The CDR3 contains 15 residues. Full variable domain (outside the CDR3, taken from reference TRBV30 and TRBJ1-1): SQTIHQWPATLVQPVGSPLSLECTVEGTSNPNLYWYRQAAGRGLQLLFYSVGIGQISSEVPQNLSASRPQDRQFILSSKKLLLSDSGFYLCAWNLGGGGGTEAFFGQGTRLTVV.